This T cell receptor beta chain was captured by sequencing in a study of CD8 T cells in Susac syndrome. RNA was extracted with the RNeasy kit, and a quantity of 0.5 to 1 ug was reverse transcribed using random hexamers. TCRdb recomputed calls from the immunoSEQ multiplex PCR reads with MiXCR, one row per CDR3 protein. The repertoire holds approximately 180,000 distinct CDR3 sequences, roughly 92% seen once, with roughly 0.094% in the top ten. Germline loops: CDR1 SGHNT, CDR2 YYREEE (reference sequence). The V segment lost 3 bases and the J segment 10 bases; nucleotides outside the gene matches: 4. This CDR3 region has 13 residues.

The receptor comes from a human donor with multiple sclerosis. Sequenced material: CD4+ T cells from PBMCs. The chain employs TRBV5-4 and TRBJ1-4, with 9 bases fitting TRBD1. CDR3 amino acids: CASSWDRDGKLFF. In nucleotides, the CDR3 is TGTGCCAGCAGCTGGGACAGGGACGGAAAACTGTTTTTT.